This T cell receptor (beta chain) was recorded in a study of cytomegalovirus exposure and HLA in healthy donors. Study summary: A prior study identified 110 million or so unique TCR beta sequences from 190 million or so T cells.

A remark on this clone: The target antigen is unknown.

PCR amplification relied on 60 Vbeta primers (plus 13 Jbeta primers). Sequencing was performed with immunoSEQ multiplex PCR; in TCRdb, only in-frame clones are kept and a portion is missing. This table has around 130,000 clones, about four fifths appearing once. The V end was cut by 1 base, the J end by 0 bases, with 11 bases between. The CDR3 has 16 amino acids. Per germline, CDR1 LNHDA and CDR2 SQIVND (reference sequence). Overall study results and limits: TCR beta sequences reportedly predicted the HLA-A and HLA-B alleles of most subjects accurately. In a later analysis, donors in an Asian-associated ancestry cluster reportedly had fewer N-insertions in productive TCRs than the cohort mean. The classifier, whose performance was assessed in both the original and validation cohorts, reportedly diagnosed cytomegalovirus status with high specificity and sensitivity.

Sequenced: PBMCs. The rearrangement links TRBV19 to TRBJ2-3, with D uncertain. The source is a woman aged 35 to 49 in good health and CMV-seronegative. In DNA, the CDR3 is TGTGCCAGTAGTATAGGCGTGACATTTAGCACAGATACGCAGTATTTT. The encoded protein is CASSIGVTFSTDTQYF.